The clone carrying this T cell receptor beta chain is a singleton in its sample. Its antigen is currently unknown. Only in-frame clones appear in the TCRdb table, and some are missing; sequencing was by immunoSEQ multiplex PCR. The table includes about 19,000 clones, around 76% detected once. The data derive from a study of PD-1 blockade in classical Hodgkin lymphoma. The overall study: The study gave patients nivolumab 3 mg/kg intravenously every 2 weeks.

Study-wide findings and caveats: Before treatment, complete responders showed about the same diversity as newly diagnosed patients. CD4+ TCR diversity climbed significantly by C4D1, unlike CD8+ TCR diversity.

Time point here: cycle 4 day 1 (C4D1), after less than 7 weeks of nivolumab. Brentuximab vedotin exposure varied among the patients, all of whom had relapsed after autologous stem cell transplantation. Best outcomes ranged across complete response, partial response and progressive disease. The origin of this receptor is a human donor with classical Hodgkin lymphoma. The specimen comprised peripheral blood mononuclear cells (PBMCs), sampled before the fourth cycle of nivolumab.

CDR3 bases: TGTGCCAGCAGCTTATCGGCCGGAAACACCATATATTTT. Its translation: CASSLSAGNTIYF. This chain joins TRBV11-2 and TRBJ1-3; no definite D call. V was pared by 2 bases and J by 4 bases, with 6 bases between. This CDR3 is 13 amino acids long. Germline-derived CDR1 and CDR2 are SGHAT and FQNNGV. The full variable domain, in which reference TRBV11-2 and TRBJ1-3 provide the parts outside the CDR3, is EAGVAQSPRYKIIEKRQSVAFWCNPISGHATLYWYQQILGQGPKLLIQFQNNGVVDDSQLPKDRFSAERLKGVDSTLKIQPAKLEDSAVYLCASSLSAGNTIYFGEGSWLTVV.